The sequence of this TCR beta chain was determined in a study of T cells in Graves' hyperthyroidism and ophthalmopathy. Study results and limitations: Stable hyperthyroidism and ophthalmopathy were separated using 13 V-J signatures.

Worth noting for this clonotype: No antigen is known for it.

Patients with uncontrolled infections, other autoimmune diseases, pregnancy or lactation were excluded. RNA transcripts served as the template for amplifying TCR beta CDR3 regions. The TCR CDR3 first-round RT-PCR relied on the HTBI primer set. TCRdb reanalysed the multiplex PCR reads using MiXCR and keeps one entry per CDR3 protein. Of more than 500,000 distinct CDR3 sequences listed, 46% are singletons. With 4 bases removed from V and 4 bases from J, the gap between germline ends came to 10 bases. Germline CDR1 and CDR2: SNHLY and FYNNEI. This CDR3 contains 13 residues. Input material: peripheral blood or thyroid tissue (not recorded which). This chain uses TRBV2 with TRBJ1-1; no definite D call. The origin of this receptor is an adult woman with Graves' disease, either hyperthyroidism or ophthalmopathy (not recorded which). The CDR3 bases are TGTGCCAGCAGTGGGGCCCGCGGCACTGAAGCTTTCTTT. It translates to CASSGARGTEAFF.